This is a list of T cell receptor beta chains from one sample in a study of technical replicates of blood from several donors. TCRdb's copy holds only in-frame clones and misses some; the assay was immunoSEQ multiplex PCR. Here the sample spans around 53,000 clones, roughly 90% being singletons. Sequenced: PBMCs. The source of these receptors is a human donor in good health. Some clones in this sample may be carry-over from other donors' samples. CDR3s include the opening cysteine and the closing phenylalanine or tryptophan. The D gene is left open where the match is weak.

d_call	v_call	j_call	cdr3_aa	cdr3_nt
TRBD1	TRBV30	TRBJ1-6	CAWDRANSPLHF	TGTGCCTGGGACAGGGCTAATTCACCCCTCCACTTT
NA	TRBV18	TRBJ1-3	CASSPNAGSGNTIYF	TGTGCCAGCTCACCAAACGCAGGCTCTGGAAACACCATATATTTT
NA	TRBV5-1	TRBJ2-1	CASTSEYNEQFF	TGCGCCAGCACTTCCGAGTACAATGAGCAGTTCTTC
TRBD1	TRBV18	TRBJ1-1	CASSPQEGAGTEAFF	TGTGCCAGCTCACCACAAGAGGGGGCCGGGACTGAAGCTTTCTTT
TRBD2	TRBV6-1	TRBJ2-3	CASSVDGLAGRVDTQYF	TGTGCCAGCAGTGTCGACGGACTAGCGGGAAGGGTAGATACGCAGTATTTT
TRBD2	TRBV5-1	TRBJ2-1	CASSGAGGYNEQFF	TGCGCCAGCAGCGGAGCGGGAGGGTACAATGAGCAGTTCTTC
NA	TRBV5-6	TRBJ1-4	CASSLYQGAQSLFF	TGTGCCAGCAGCTTGTATCAAGGGGCGCAGAGTCTGTTTTTT
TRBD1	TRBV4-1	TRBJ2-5	CASSHLRQGQETQYF	TGCGCCAGCAGCCATCTCCGACAGGGCCAAGAGACCCAGTACTTC
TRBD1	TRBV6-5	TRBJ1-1	CASRSGTGGTEAFF	TGTGCCAGCAGATCCGGGACAGGGGGCACTGAAGCTTTCTTT
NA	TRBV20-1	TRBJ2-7	CSAATLYEQYF	TGCAGTGCAGCGACTCTTTACGAGCAGTACTTC